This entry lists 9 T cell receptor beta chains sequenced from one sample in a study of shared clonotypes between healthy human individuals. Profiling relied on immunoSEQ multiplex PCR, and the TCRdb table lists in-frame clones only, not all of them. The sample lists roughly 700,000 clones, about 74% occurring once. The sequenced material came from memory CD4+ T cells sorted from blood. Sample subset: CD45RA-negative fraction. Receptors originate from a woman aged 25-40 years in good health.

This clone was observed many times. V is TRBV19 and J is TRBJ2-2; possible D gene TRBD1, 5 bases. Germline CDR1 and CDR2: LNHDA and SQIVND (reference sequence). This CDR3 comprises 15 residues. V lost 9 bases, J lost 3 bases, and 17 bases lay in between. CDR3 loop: CASRRGSTDTGELFF. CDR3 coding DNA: TGTGCCAGCAGAAGGGGAAGTACTGACACCGGGGAGCTGTTTTTT. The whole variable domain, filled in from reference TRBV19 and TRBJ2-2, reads DGGITQSPKYLFRKEGQNVTLSCEQNLNHDAMYWYRQDPGQGLRLIYYSQIVNDFQKGDIAEGYSVSREKKESFPLTVTSAQKNPTAFYLCASRRGSTDTGELFFGEGSRLTVL.

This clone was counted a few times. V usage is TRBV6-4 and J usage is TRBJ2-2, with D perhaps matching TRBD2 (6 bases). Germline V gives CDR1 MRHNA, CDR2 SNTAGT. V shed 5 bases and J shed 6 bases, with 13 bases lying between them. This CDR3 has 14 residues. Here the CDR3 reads CASSRTGAAGELFF. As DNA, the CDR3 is TGTGCCAGCAGTCGGACGGGAGCGGCCGGGGAGCTGTTTTTT.

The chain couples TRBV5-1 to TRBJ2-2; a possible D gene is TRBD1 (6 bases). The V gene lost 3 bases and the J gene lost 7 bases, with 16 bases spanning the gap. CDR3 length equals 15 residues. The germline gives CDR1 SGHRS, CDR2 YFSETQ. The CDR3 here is CASSWGYRASGELFF. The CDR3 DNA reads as TGCGCCAGCAGCTGGGGTTACAGGGCAAGCGGGGAGCTGTTTTTT.

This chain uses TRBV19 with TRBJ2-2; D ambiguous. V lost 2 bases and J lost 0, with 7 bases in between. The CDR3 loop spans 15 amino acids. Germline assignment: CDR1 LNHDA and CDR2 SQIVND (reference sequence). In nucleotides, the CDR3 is TGTGCCAGTAGTATATTGCGGACGAACACCGGGGAGCTGTTTTTT. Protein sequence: CASSILRTNTGELFF.

CDR3 amino acids: CAISGLAGSSYEQYF. In DNA form, the CDR3 reads TGTGCCATCAGTGGCCTAGCGGGAAGCTCCTACGAGCAGTACTTC. V usage is TRBV10-3 and J usage is TRBJ2-7; 9 bases are a match to TRBD2. This CDR3 has 15 amino acids. Trimming at V came to 4 bases and at J to 0 bases, leaving 4 bases not matched to a gene. Per germline, CDR1 ENHRY and CDR2 SYGVKD.

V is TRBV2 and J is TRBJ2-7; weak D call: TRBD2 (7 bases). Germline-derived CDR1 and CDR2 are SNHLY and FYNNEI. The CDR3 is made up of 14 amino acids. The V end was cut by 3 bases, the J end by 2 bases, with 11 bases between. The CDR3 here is CASSDTGGPYEQYF. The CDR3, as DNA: TGTGCCAGCAGTGATACGGGGGGCCCCTACGAGCAGTACTTC.

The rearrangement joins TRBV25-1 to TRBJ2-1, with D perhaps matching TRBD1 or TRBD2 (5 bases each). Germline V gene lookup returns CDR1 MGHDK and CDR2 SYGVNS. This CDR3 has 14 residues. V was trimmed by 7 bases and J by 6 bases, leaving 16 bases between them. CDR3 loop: CASIRPGRGNEQFF. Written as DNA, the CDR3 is TGTGCCAGCATTCGGCCGGGACGGGGCAATGAGCAGTTCTTC.

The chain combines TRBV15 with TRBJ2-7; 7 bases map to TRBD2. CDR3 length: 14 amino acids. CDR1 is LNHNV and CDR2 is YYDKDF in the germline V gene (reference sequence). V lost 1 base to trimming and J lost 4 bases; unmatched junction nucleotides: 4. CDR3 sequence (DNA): TGTGCCACCAGCAGAGGAGGTAGCGGGTACGAGCAGTACTTC. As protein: CATSRGGSGYEQYF.

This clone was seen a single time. CDR3: CAWDSAMANVLTF. In DNA, the CDR3 is TGTGCCTGGGACTCCGCTATGGCCAACGTCCTGACTTTC. This rearrangement joins TRBV30 to TRBJ2-6; D is unclear. The germline gives CDR1 GTSNPN, CDR2 SVGIG (reference sequence). The CDR3 sequence is 13 residues long. The germline V and J ends were trimmed by 5 bases and 6 bases, with 11 bases remaining between them.